One sample yielded the 5 T cell receptor beta chains listed below, sequenced in a study of T cell responses to AZD1222 COVID-19 vaccine. Profiling relied on immunoSEQ multiplex PCR, and the TCRdb table lists in-frame clones only, not all of them. Found here are 130,000 or so clones, roughly 89% of them singletons; the top ten hold approximately 12%. This specimen consisted of peripheral blood, obtained on day 0 of MenACWY control vaccination. These receptors came from an adult in good health.

This chain links TRBV7-7 with TRBJ2-2; 7 bases are a match to TRBD2. This CDR3 region has 15 residues. Germline CDR1 SSHAT, CDR2 FNYEAQ (reference sequence). V lost 7 bases to trimming and J lost 2 bases; unmatched junction nucleotides: 7. Here the CDR3 DNA reads TGTGCCAGCACCCTAAGGGAGGGCAACACCGGGGAGCTGTTTTTT. Its translation is CASTLREGNTGELFF. The full variable domain, with the rest looked up from reference TRBV7-7 and TRBJ2-2, is GAGVSQSPRYKVTKRGQDVTLRCDPISSHATLYWYQQALGQGPEFLTYFNYEAQPDKSGLPSDRFSAERPEGSISTLTIQRTEQRDSAMYRCASTLREGNTGELFFGEGSRLTVL.

The chain carries TRBV29-1 and TRBJ2-7, with D perhaps matching TRBD1 (6 bases). The CDR3 is 13 residues long. In germline, CDR1 is SQVTM, CDR2 ANQGSEA. The ends were cut back, 6 bases at V and 6 bases at J, with 18 bases in the middle. CDR3 DNA sequence: TGCAGCGTCGGGACCCGGGACAAAGGCGAGCAGTACTTC. Its translation: CSVGTRDKGEQYF.

The CDR3 bases are TGTGCCAGCAGCTTACTAGCGGGAGGATCTTACAATGAGCAGTTCTTC. Encoded protein: CASSLLAGGSYNEQFF. V usage is TRBV9 and J usage is TRBJ2-1, with 12 positions matching TRBD2. Germline V CDR1 and CDR2: SGDLS, YYNGEE. V trimming: 4 bases; J trimming: 4 bases; junction bases outside the gene matches: 6. This CDR3 is 16 amino acids long. Looking up the rest from reference TRBV9 and TRBJ2-1 gives the full variable domain: DSGVTQTPKHLITATGQRVTLRCSPRSGDLSVYWYQQSLDQGLQFLIQYYNGEERAKGNILERFSAQQFPDLHSELNLSSLELGDSALYFCASSLLAGGSYNEQFFGPGTRLTVL.

On this clone: The sample holds other DNA sequences that translate to the same CDR3. The chain links TRBV14 to TRBJ1-1, with a possible D match to TRBD1 (5 bases). CDR1 is SGHDN and CDR2 is FVKESK in the germline V gene. The V and J ends lost 1 base and 5 bases respectively, with 11 bases between them. This CDR3 is built from 14 residues. In DNA form, the CDR3 reads TGTGCCAGCAGCCAAGCTTGGGGGGGGACTGAAGCTTTCTTT. Its translation is CASSQAWGGTEAFF.

This chain joins TRBV7-3 and TRBJ1-2, with 10 bases matching TRBD1. Germline trimming cut 5 bases from V and 4 bases from J; bases unmatched to any gene: 4. This CDR3 region has 14 residues. Germline CDR1 is SGHTA and CDR2 is FQGTGA. This chain's CDR3 is CASSPTGGGYGYTF. CDR3 in DNA: TGTGCCAGCAGCCCGACAGGGGGCGGCTATGGCTACACCTTC. Together with reference TRBV7-3 and TRBJ1-2, the CDR3 gives the full variable domain: GAGVSQTPSNKVTEKGKYVELRCDPISGHTALYWYRQSLGQGPEFLIYFQGTGAADDSGLPNDRFFAVRPEGSVSTLKIQRTERGDSAVYLCASSPTGGGYGYTFGSGTRLTVV.